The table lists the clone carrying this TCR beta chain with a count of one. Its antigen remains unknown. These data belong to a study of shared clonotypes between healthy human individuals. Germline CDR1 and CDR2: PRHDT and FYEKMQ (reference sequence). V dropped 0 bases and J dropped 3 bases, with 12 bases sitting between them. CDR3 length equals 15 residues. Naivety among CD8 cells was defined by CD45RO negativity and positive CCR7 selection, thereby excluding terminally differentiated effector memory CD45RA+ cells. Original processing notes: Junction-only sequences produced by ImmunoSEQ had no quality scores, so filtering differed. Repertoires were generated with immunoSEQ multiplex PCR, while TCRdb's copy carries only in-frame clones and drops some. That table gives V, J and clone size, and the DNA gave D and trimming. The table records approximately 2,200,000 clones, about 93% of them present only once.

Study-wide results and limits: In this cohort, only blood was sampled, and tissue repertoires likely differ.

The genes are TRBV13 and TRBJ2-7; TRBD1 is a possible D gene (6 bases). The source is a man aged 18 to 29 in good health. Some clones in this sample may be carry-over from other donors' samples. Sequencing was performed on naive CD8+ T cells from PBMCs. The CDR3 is CASSLGWGHHYEQYF. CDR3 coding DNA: TGTGCCAGCAGCTTAGGTTGGGGACACCACTACGAGCAGTACTTC.